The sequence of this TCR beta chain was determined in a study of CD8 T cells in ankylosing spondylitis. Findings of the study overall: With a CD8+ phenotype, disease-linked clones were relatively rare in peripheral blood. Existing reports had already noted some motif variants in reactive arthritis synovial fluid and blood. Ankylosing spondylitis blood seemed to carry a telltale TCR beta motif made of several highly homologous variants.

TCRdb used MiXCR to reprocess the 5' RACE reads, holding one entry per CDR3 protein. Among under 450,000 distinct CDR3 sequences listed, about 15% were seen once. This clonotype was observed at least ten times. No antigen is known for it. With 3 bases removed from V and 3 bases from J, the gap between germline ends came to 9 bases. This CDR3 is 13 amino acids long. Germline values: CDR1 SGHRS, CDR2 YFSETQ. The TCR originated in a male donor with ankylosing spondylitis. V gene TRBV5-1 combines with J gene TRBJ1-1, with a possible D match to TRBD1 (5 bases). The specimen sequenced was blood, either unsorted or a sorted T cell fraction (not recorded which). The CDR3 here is CASSSTGDTEAFF. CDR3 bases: TGCGCCAGCAGCTCCACGGGGGACACTGAAGCTTTCTTT.